The 17 T cell receptor beta chains presented below share a single source sample, sequenced in a study of blood T cell repertoires in COVID-19. Only in-frame clones appear in the TCRdb table, and some are missing; sequencing was by immunoSEQ multiplex PCR. The data contain about 210,000 clones, 84% of them seen just once; the ten biggest clones take up around 2.4%. Sample: peripheral blood. These receptors originate from a man aged 40-49 years who had recovered from COVID-19.

The rearrangement uses TRBV11-3 and TRBJ2-3, with TRBD1 identical over 7 bases. CDR1 is SGHNT and CDR2 is YENEEA in the germline V gene. The V segment lost 5 bases and the J segment 5 bases; nucleotides outside the gene matches: 16. This CDR3 contains 17 residues. CDR3 in amino acids: CASSATGTVDSGDTQYF. In nucleotides, the CDR3 is TGTGCCAGCAGCGCCACCGGGACAGTTGACTCTGGAGATACGCAGTATTTT.

The gene calls are TRBV15 and TRBJ1-2; possible D gene TRBD1, 5 bases. Germline V CDR1 and CDR2: LNHNV, YYDKDF (reference sequence). Between the trimmed V and J ends, which lost 4 bases and 8 bases, there was a span of 20 bases. The CDR3 contains 15 residues. In DNA, the CDR3 is TGTGCCACCAGCACCCTACGGGGGGGTTTAGGAGGCTACACCTTC. Protein product: CATSTLRGGLGGYTF.

This clone was picked up a small number of times. This rearrangement joins TRBV5-6 to TRBJ2-1, with 7 bases fitting TRBD2. The V and J ends lost 0 bases and 4 bases, in that order; junction bases with no gene match: 7. The CDR3 consists of 16 residues. In germline, CDR1 is SGHDT, CDR2 YYEEEE. The CDR3 region is CASSLESGTIYNEQFF. The CDR3 DNA is TGTGCCAGCAGCTTGGAAAGCGGGACGATTTACAATGAGCAGTTCTTC. The complete variable domain, with remaining parts taken from reference TRBV5-6 and TRBJ2-1, reads DAGVTQSPTHLIKTRGQQVTLRCSPKSGHDTVSWYQQALGQGPQFIFQYYEEEERQRGNFPDRFSGHQFPNYSSELNVNALLLGDSALYLCASSLESGTIYNEQFFGPGTRLTVL.

The gene calls are TRBV19 and TRBJ2-5; a weak D match, TRBD1 (6 bases). The CDR3 covers 16 residues. The germline gives CDR1 LNHDA, CDR2 SQIVND (reference sequence). Trimming took off 6 bases at V and 2 bases at J, with 19 bases between the two ends. The CDR3 is CASRANRVGLQETQYF. CDR3 in DNA: TGTGCCAGTAGAGCAAACAGGGTCGGCCTTCAAGAGACCCAGTACTTC.

The V gene is TRBV9, the J gene TRBJ2-1; D is uncertain. Germline values: CDR1 SGDLS, CDR2 YYNGEE. Trimming pared 0 bases from V and 2 bases from J, leaving 6 bases between. This CDR3 is built from 14 residues. DNA for the CDR3: TGTGCCAGCAGCGTAGCGGAGACCTACAATGAGCAGTTCTTC. This codes for CASSVAETYNEQFF.

V gene TRBV19 combines with J gene TRBJ1-1, with 11 bases that match TRBD1. CDR3 length: 13 residues. Germline values: CDR1 LNHDA, CDR2 SQIVND (reference sequence). V trimming: 5 bases; J trimming: 6 bases; junction bases outside the gene matches: 2. The CDR3, as DNA: TGTGCCAGTAGTGCGGGACAGGGGGCTGAAGCTTTCTTT. Translation: CASSAGQGAEAFF.

J is TRBJ1-2 and V is TRBV12-3 or TRBV12-4; 7 positions match TRBD1. The V segment lost 6 bases and the J segment 7 bases; nucleotides outside the gene matches: 8. CDR3 size: 13 residues. The CDR3 DNA follows: TGTGCCAGCAGCTCAGACAGGGTGGGTGGCTACACCTTC. It encodes CASSSDRVGGYTF.

The chain couples TRBV30 to TRBJ1-6; tentative D call: TRBD1 (5 bases). The germline V gene encodes CDR1 GTSNPN and CDR2 SVGIG (reference sequence). The CDR3 loop spans 18 amino acids. V shed 2 bases and J shed 0 bases, with 17 bases lying between them. CDR3 region: CAWSQGAPLSSYNSPLHF. The CDR3 region has the DNA TGTGCCTGGAGTCAAGGGGCTCCTCTAAGCTCCTATAATTCACCCCTCCACTTT.

The J gene is TRBJ1-2, the V gene TRBV4-1, with D unresolved. Germline CDR1 and CDR2: MGHRA and YSYEKL. V gave up 1 base and J gave up 7 bases, with 16 bases separating them. The CDR3 spans 15 residues. CDR3 sequence (DNA): TGCGCCAGCAGCCAAGTATCAAATAGCCGGGGTGGCTACACCTTC. Protein sequence: CASSQVSNSRGGYTF.

The V call is TRBV7-2, the J call TRBJ2-3; perhaps TRBD2 as D (5 bases). The CDR3 consists of 18 residues. The germline V and J ends were trimmed by 4 bases and 0 bases, with 20 bases remaining between them. Germline CDR1 and CDR2: SGHTA and FQGNSA. CDR3 sequence (DNA): TGTGCCAGCAGCTCTCGCCCCGCGGCGGGCACAAGCACAGATACGCAGTATTTT. Protein product: CASSSRPAAGTSTDTQYF.

The J gene is TRBJ1-2, the V gene TRBV24-1; TRBD1 might be the D (6 bases). Germline loops: CDR1 KGHDR, CDR2 SFDVKD. The ends were cut back, 1 base at V and 7 bases at J, with 12 bases in the middle. The length of the CDR3 is 14 residues. In nucleotides, the CDR3 is TGTGCCACCAGTGATTTTGGGGTCAGGGGTGGCTACACCTTC. This encodes CATSDFGVRGGYTF.

This sequence joins TRBV4-1 and TRBJ1-2; no reliable D call. The V end lost 2 bases, the J end lost 0 bases, and 19 bases lay between the germline ends. There are 18 residues in the CDR3. Looked up from germline, CDR1 is MGHRA and CDR2 is YSYEKL. In DNA form, the CDR3 reads TGCGCCAGCAGCCAAAAGTTAATCGGCACCGGGACTAACTATGGCTACACCTTC. It codes for CASSQKLIGTGTNYGYTF.

The chain couples TRBV2 to TRBJ1-2, with 7 bases fitting TRBD1. The CDR3 totals 14 residues. V lost 6 bases, J lost 4 bases, and 8 bases stayed unmatched. CDR1 is SNHLY, CDR2 FYNNEI, per germline. The CDR3, as DNA: TGTGCCAGCAGCGCCAGGACAGGTGTCTATGGCTACACCTTC. Translating gives CASSARTGVYGYTF.

The chain recombines TRBV18 with TRBJ2-7, with 12 bases aligning to TRBD1. Germline V CDR1 and CDR2: KGHSH, LQKENI. CDR3 length: 17 amino acids. V dropped 5 bases and J dropped 7; count of bases not matched to a gene: 15. The CDR3 bases are TGTGCCAGCTCATCGTTGGGGACAGGGGGCAGTACGGCGGAGCAGTACTTC. Encoded protein: CASSSLGTGGSTAEQYF. Full variable domain (rest looked up from reference TRBV18 and TRBJ2-7): NAGVMQNPRHLVRRRGQEARLRCSPMKGHSHVYWYRQLPEEGLKFMVYLQKENIIDESGMPKERFSAEFPKEGPSILRIQQVVRGDSAAYFCASSSLGTGGSTAEQYFGPGTRLTVT.

The chain recombines TRBV30 with TRBJ1-4; D is unclear. V lost 3 bases, J lost 11 bases, and 19 bases lay in between. The germline V gene encodes CDR1 GTSNPN and CDR2 SVGIG (reference sequence). This CDR3 has 14 amino acids. The CDR3 loop is CAWSFTGGGRKLFF. CDR3 nucleotides: TGTGCCTGGAGCTTCACCGGAGGAGGGCGTAAACTGTTTTTT.

The chain uses TRBV15 and TRBJ1-3; TRBD1 is a possible D gene (6 bases). The V gene's germline CDR1 is LNHNV and CDR2 YYDKDF (reference sequence). CDR3 length: 13 residues. With 3 bases removed from V and 4 bases from J, the gap between germline ends came to 7 bases. DNA of the CDR3: TGTGCCACCAGCAGGGACAGCGGAAACACCATATATTTT. This translates into CATSRDSGNTIYF.

The chain has TRBV7-2 and TRBJ2-2; D is perhaps TRBD2 (5 bases). This CDR3 is 15 amino acids long. Germline CDR1 is SGHTA and CDR2 is FQGNSA. The V and J ends lost 2 bases and 5 bases respectively, with 12 bases between them. CDR3 loop: CASSLLVSGTGELFF. CDR3 DNA: TGTGCCAGCAGCTTACTGGTATCGGGAACCGGGGAGCTGTTTTTT.